This TCR beta chain originates from a study of blood T cell repertoires in COVID-19. The overall study: PBMCs, B-cell-depleted T cells, or T cells were the source of the cDNA or gDNA that made up the material.

This CDR3 comprises 14 residues. The germline CDR1 and CDR2 sequences are SGDLS and YYNGEE. The ends were cut back, 4 bases at V and 1 base at J, with 11 bases in the middle. Profiled with immunoSEQ multiplex PCR; TCRdb holds only in-frame clones, not every one. The sample contains 120,000 to 150,000 clones, more than 70% of which appear only once. This receptor was obtained from a woman in her sixties with acute or convalescent COVID-19. J is TRBJ1-1 and V is TRBV9, with D tentatively TRBD1 (6 bases). The sequencing input was peripheral blood. The CDR3 coding sequence is TGTGCCAGCAGCTCGGGACACAAGAACACTGAAGCTTTCTTT. Translated, it gives CASSSGHKNTEAFF.